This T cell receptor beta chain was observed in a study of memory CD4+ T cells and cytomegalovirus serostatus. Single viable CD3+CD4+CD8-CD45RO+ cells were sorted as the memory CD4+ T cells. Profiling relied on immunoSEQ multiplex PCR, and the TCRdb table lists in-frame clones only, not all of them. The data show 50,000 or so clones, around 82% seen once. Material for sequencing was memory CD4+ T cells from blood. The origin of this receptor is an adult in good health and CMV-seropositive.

In DNA, the CDR3 is TGTGCCAGCAGCTTAAATCTCGGCACCGGGGAGCTGTTTTTT. Its translation is CASSLNLGTGELFF. The V gene is TRBV11-2, the J gene TRBJ2-2, with D uncertain. Trimming took 2 bases from V and 4 from J, leaving 8 bases between them. The CDR3 has 14 amino acids. CDR1 and CDR2 (germline): SGHAT, FQNNGV.